This is a list of T cell receptor beta chains from one sample in a study of blood T cells in healthy people across ages. A single record per CDR3 protein comes from TCRdb applying MiXCR to the 5' RACE reads. The table records more than 700,000 distinct CDR3 sequences, 53% of them present only once. Sequencing was performed on blood. These receptors all stem from a man at least 80 years old in good health. The conserved cysteine and the conserved F or W are not part of the CDR3 here.

TRBV7-3,TRBJ2-3,ASGPGAGTSGSTDTQY
TRBV2,TRBJ2-1,ASSTGGLSYNEQF
TRBV20-1,TRBJ2-4,SARVGGPFKNIQY
TRBV5-1,TRBJ2-5,ASSHKETQY
TRBV12-3/TRBV12-4,TRBJ2-1,ASSPGTVYNEQF
TRBV2,-,ASRGIRYEQY
TRBV10-3,TRBJ2-7,AIKRRAGVDEQY
TRBV6-2/TRBV6-3,TRBJ1-1,ASSYETVNTEAF
TRBV29-1,TRBJ2-7,SVRASGAYEQY
TRBV28,TRBJ1-5,ASSLTPRTSSRQPQH
TRBV7-3,TRBJ2-3,ASSLRGHTDTQY
TRBV5-1,TRBJ1-1,ASSVDPHADTEAF
TRBV4-2,TRBJ2-3,ASSPNGVVGHRDAY
TRBV25-1,TRBJ1-2,ASSPGRRGHHYGYT
TRBV24-1,TRBJ2-1,ATSDLQGQQPEEQF
TRBV10-2,TRBJ1-5,ASSESGPVGQPQH
TRBV5-5,TRBJ2-3,ASSSDRRDTQY
TRBV21-1,TRBJ2-3,ATKPGLAGDEHRYAY
TRBV5-4,TRBJ1-2,ASSPSGENYGYT
TRBV3-1,TRBJ2-7,ASSQAAATTYEQY
TRBV6-1,TRBJ2-5,ASATRRTGQVGNGQY
TRBV21-1,TRBJ2-1,ASSPWAGGGYNEQF
TRBV10-1,-,ASSDRGKETQY
TRBV4-2,-,ASSQDGTSGSQETQY
TRBV5-1,-,ASSLIADRPHYEQY
TRBV7-3,TRBJ2-7,ASSRGRQGYEQY
TRBV10-2,TRBJ1-4,ASSETGEKLF
TRBV7-7,TRBJ1-1,ASSFTTGGTEAF
TRBV6-6,TRBJ1-4,ASSYSQGSEKLF
TRBV11-3,TRBJ2-1,ASSKEESSYNEQF
TRBV29-1,-,SVEPGGSYEQY
TRBV6-4,TRBJ1-5,ASSEDRGRLGNQPQH
TRBV29-1,TRBJ2-5,SVAWTSPWETQY
TRBV9,TRBJ2-4,ASSVEPAWNIQY
TRBV5-1,TRBJ2-5,ASSWKGSQETQY
TRBV29-1,TRBJ2-7,SVELGGDEQY
TRBV5-1,TRBJ1-4,ASSRGSGGKTNEKLF
TRBV12-3/TRBV12-4,TRBJ2-7,ASSSNLGPYEQY
TRBV24-1,TRBJ2-1,ATSDSTSYNEQF
TRBV12-3/TRBV12-4,TRBJ1-5,ACSFTGPNQPQH
TRBV2,TRBJ2-1,ASSVSGEQF
TRBV12-3/TRBV12-4,TRBJ1-1,AGSLGDRGGTEAF
TRBV20-1,TRBJ2-7,SAGDRTSSYEQY
TRBV27,TRBJ2-1,ASSGRAGYNEQF
TRBV27,TRBJ2-6,ASSPASGSSGANVLT
TRBV5-1,-,ASRRSGTNSYEQF
TRBV12-5,TRBJ2-3,ASGLVSGLLDTRGTDTQY